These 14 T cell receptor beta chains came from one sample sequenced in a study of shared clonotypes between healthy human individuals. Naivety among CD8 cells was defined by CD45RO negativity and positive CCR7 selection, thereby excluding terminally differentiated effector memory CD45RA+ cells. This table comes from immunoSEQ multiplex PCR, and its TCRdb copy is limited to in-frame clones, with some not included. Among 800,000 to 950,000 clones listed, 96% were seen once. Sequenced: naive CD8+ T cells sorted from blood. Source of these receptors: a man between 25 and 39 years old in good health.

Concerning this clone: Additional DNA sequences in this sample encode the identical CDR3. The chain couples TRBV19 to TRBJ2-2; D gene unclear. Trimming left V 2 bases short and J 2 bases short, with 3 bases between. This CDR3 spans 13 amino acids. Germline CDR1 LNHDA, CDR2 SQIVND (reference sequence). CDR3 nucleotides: TGTGCCAGTAGTATATTAAACACCGGGGAGCTGTTTTTT. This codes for CASSILNTGELFF.

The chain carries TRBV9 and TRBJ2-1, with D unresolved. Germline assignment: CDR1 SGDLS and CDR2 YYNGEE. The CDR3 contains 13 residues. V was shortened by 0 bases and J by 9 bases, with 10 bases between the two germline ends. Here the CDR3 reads CASSVENTLEQFF. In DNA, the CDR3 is TGTGCCAGCAGCGTAGAGAATACCCTTGAGCAGTTCTTC.

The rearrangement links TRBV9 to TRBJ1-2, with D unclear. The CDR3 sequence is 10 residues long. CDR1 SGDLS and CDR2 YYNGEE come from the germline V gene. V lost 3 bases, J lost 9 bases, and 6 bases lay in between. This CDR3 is CASSGSSYTF. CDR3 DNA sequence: TGTGCCAGCAGCGGCTCGAGCTACACCTTC.

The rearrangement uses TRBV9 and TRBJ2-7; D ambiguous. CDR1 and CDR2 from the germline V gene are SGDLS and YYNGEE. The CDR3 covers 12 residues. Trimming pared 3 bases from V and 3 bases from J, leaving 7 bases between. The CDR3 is CASSGQNYEQYF. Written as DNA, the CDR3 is TGTGCCAGCAGCGGGCAGAACTACGAGCAGTACTTC.

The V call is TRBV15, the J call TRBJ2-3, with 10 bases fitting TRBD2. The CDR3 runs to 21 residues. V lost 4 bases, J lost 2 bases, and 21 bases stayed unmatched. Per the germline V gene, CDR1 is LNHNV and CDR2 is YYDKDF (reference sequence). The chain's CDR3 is CATSTVPHTSGVLKLTDTQYF. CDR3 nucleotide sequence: TGTGCCACCAGCACAGTCCCCCATACTAGCGGGGTCCTCAAACTCACAGATACGCAGTATTTT.

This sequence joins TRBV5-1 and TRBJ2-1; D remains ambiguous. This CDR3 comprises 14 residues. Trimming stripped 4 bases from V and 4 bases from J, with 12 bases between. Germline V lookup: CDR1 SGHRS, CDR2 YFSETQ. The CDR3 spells CASSGRTDYNEQFF. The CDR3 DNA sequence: TGCGCCAGCAGCGGCCGGACGGATTACAATGAGCAGTTCTTC. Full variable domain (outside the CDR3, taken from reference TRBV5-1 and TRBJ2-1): KAGVTQTPRYLIKTRGQQVTLSCSPISGHRSVSWYQQTPGQGLQFLFEYFSETQRNKGNFPGRFSGRQFSNSRSEMNVSTLELGDSALYLCASSGRTDYNEQFFGPGTRLTVL.

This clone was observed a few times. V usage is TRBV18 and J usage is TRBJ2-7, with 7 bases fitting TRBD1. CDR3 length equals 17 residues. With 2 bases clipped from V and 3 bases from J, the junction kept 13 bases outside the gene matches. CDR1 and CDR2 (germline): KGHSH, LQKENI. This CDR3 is CASSPSTTGAWRYEQYF. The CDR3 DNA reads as TGTGCCAGCTCACCAAGCACTACAGGGGCCTGGCGCTACGAGCAGTACTTC.

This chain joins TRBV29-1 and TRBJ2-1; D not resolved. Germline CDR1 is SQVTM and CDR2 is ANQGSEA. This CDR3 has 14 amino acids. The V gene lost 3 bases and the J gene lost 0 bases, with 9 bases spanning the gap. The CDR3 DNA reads TGCAGCGTTGAGGTCCAAAGCTCCTACAATGAGCAGTTCTTC. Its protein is CSVEVQSSYNEQFF.

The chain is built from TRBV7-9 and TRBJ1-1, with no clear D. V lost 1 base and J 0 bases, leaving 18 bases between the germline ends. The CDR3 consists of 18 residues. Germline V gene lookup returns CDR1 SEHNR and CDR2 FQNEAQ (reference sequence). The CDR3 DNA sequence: TGTGCCAGCAGCTTAGTCCCGAATCCTCAGAATATGAACACTGAAGCTTTCTTT. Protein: CASSLVPNPQNMNTEAFF.

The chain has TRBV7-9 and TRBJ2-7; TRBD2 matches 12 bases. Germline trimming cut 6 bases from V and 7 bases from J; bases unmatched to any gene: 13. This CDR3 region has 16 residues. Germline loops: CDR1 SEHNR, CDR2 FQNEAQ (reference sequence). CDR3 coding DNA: TGTGCCAGCAGGGCCCGGACTAGCGGGAAGGCGTATGAGCAGTACTTC. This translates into CASRARTSGKAYEQYF. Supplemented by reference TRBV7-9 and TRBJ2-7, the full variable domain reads DTGVSQNPRHKITKRGQNVTFRCDPISEHNRLYWYRQTLGQGPEFLTYFQNEAQLEKSRLLSDRFSAERPKGSFSTLEIQRTEQGDSAMYLCASRARTSGKAYEQYFGPGTRLTVT.

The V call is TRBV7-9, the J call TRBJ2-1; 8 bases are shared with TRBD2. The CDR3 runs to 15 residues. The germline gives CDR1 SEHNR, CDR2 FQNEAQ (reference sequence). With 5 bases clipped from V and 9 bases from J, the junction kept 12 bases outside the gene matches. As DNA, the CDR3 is TGTGCCAGCAGCAATAGCGGGAAGGGGATCCGTGAGCAGTTCTTC. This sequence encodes CASSNSGKGIREQFF.

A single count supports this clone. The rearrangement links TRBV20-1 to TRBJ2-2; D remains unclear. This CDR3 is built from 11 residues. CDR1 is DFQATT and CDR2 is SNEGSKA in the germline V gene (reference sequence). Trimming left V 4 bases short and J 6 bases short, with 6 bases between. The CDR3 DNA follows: TGCAGTGCTAAGTTGGCCGGGGAGCTGTTTTTT. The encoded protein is CSAKLAGELFF.

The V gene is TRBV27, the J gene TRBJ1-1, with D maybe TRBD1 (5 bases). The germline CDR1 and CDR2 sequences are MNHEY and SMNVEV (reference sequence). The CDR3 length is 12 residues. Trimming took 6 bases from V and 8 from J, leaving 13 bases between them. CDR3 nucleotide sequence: TGTGCCAGCAGATACAGGAATGACGAAGCTTTCTTT. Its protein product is CASRYRNDEAFF.

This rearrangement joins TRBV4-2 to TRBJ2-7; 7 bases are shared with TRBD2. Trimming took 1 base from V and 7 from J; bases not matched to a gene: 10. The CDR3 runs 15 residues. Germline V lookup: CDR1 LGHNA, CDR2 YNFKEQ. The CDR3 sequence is CASSQGGGLGLEQYF. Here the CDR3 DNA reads TGTGCCAGCAGCCAAGGCGGCGGACTAGGCCTAGAGCAGTACTTC.